This is a list of T cell receptor beta chains from one sample in a study of PD-1 blockade in classical Hodgkin lymphoma. Sequenced by immunoSEQ multiplex PCR; TCRdb stores in-frame clones only, minus some. The repertoire holds tens of thousands of clones, with approximately 88% as singletons. This specimen was peripheral blood mononuclear cells (PBMCs), taken at baseline. The receptor source for this set is a human donor with classical Hodgkin lymphoma. The CDR3 runs from the conserved cysteine through the conserved F or W. The D gene is left open where the match is weak. Size is omitted from some rows. Given values are once, few, many or a class for expanded clones.

clone_size: NA; d_call: NA; j_call: TRBJ2-3; cdr3_length: 16; v_call: TRBV14; cdr3_nt: TGTGCCAGCAGCCAAGTCCCGGGAGCGGAGACAGATACGCAGTATTTT; cdr3_aa: CASSQVPGAETDTQYF
clone_size: NA; d_call: NA; j_call: TRBJ2-6; cdr3_length: 18; v_call: TRBV6-4; cdr3_nt: TGTGCCAGCAGTGCCGGGAGCTCACGACAAAGTCGGGCCAACGTCCTGACTTTC; cdr3_aa: CASSAGSSRQSRANVLTF
clone_size: NA; d_call: NA; j_call: TRBJ2-5; cdr3_length: 13; v_call: TRBV6-1; cdr3_nt: TGTGCCAGCACCAGAGGGGGGGAAGAGACCCAGTACTTC; cdr3_aa: CASTRGGEETQYF
clone_size: few; d_call: NA; j_call: TRBJ2-5; cdr3_length: 12; v_call: TRBV30; cdr3_nt: TGTGCCTGGAGTGGGGGGAAAGAGACCCAGTACTTC; cdr3_aa: CAWSGGKETQYF
clone_size: NA; d_call: NA; j_call: TRBJ2-3; cdr3_length: 12; v_call: TRBV10-1; cdr3_nt: TGCGCCAGCAGCACAGGGCCAGATACGCAGTATTTT; cdr3_aa: CASSTGPDTQYF
clone_size: NA; d_call: NA; j_call: TRBJ2-5; cdr3_length: 14; v_call: TRBV11-3; cdr3_nt: TGTGCCAGCAGCTCGAGTGTCTGGTCAGAGACCCAGTACTTC; cdr3_aa: CASSSSVWSETQYF
clone_size: few; d_call: TRBD1; j_call: TRBJ2-7; cdr3_length: 15; v_call: TRBV5-1; cdr3_nt: TGCGCCAGCAGCTTGGCGGGACAGGGAGGGTACGAGCAGTACTTC; cdr3_aa: CASSLAGQGGYEQYF
clone_size: NA; d_call: TRBD1; j_call: TRBJ1-1; cdr3_length: 13; v_call: TRBV6-5; cdr3_nt: TGTGCTGCCAAAGGGACAGCTACCACTGAAGCTTTCTTT; cdr3_aa: CAAKGTATTEAFF
clone_size: NA; d_call: NA; j_call: TRBJ1-2; cdr3_length: 15; v_call: TRBV19; cdr3_nt: TGTGCCAGTAGTATCGCCCCGGGGGGCGTCTATGGCTACACCTTC; cdr3_aa: CASSIAPGGVYGYTF
clone_size: NA; d_call: NA; j_call: TRBJ2-2; cdr3_length: 13; v_call: TRBV13; cdr3_nt: TGTGCCAGCAGCTTTCGGACGGGCCCGTGGCTGTTTTTT; cdr3_aa: CASSFRTGPWLFF
clone_size: once; d_call: NA; j_call: TRBJ2-3; cdr3_length: 15; v_call: TRBV5-6; cdr3_nt: TGTGCCAGCAGCTTGGTGGGGTTGGGCACAGATACGCAGTATTTT; cdr3_aa: CASSLVGLGTDTQYF
clone_size: NA; d_call: TRBD1; j_call: TRBJ1-5; cdr3_length: 13; v_call: TRBV29-1; cdr3_nt: TGCAGCGTTGCCAACAGGGGGGACCAGCCCCAGCATTTT; cdr3_aa: CSVANRGDQPQHF
clone_size: once; d_call: TRBD1; j_call: TRBJ1-1; cdr3_length: 11; v_call: TRBV29-1; cdr3_nt: TGCAGCGTGACAGGGGGGGCTGAAGCTTTCTTT; cdr3_aa: CSVTGGAEAFF
clone_size: NA; d_call: NA; j_call: TRBJ1-6; cdr3_length: 13; v_call: TRBV5-1; cdr3_nt: TGCGCCAGCAGCTTGGGTGGGGATTCACCCCTCCACTTT; cdr3_aa: CASSLGGDSPLHF
clone_size: NA; d_call: NA; j_call: TRBJ1-4; cdr3_length: 19; v_call: TRBV7-9; cdr3_nt: TGTGCCAGCAGCCCAAATCTGGGCAGCGTGCGCGGAACTAATGAAAAACTGTTTTTT; cdr3_aa: CASSPNLGSVRGTNEKLFF
clone_size: NA; d_call: NA; j_call: TRBJ2-3; cdr3_length: 17; v_call: TRBV11-3; cdr3_nt: TGTGCCAGCAGCTTAGGGTACGGCGGGGCCAGCACAGATACGCAGTATTTT; cdr3_aa: CASSLGYGGASTDTQYF
clone_size: NA; d_call: NA; j_call: TRBJ2-7; cdr3_length: 15; v_call: TRBV19; cdr3_nt: TGTGCCAGTAGTACCAGGGGTGATCGCTCCTACGAGCAGTACTTC; cdr3_aa: CASSTRGDRSYEQYF
clone_size: NA; d_call: TRBD2; j_call: TRBJ2-2; cdr3_length: 20; v_call: TRBV5-4; cdr3_nt: TGTGCCAGCAGCTTGGACCTAGCGGGGGGGCCGTACGACCCCACCGGGGAGCTGTTTTTT; cdr3_aa: CASSLDLAGGPYDPTGELFF
clone_size: NA; d_call: NA; j_call: TRBJ1-1; cdr3_length: 13; v_call: TRBV7-8; cdr3_nt: TGTGCCAGCAGCTTAAGGGAGAACACTGAAGCTTTCTTT; cdr3_aa: CASSLRENTEAFF